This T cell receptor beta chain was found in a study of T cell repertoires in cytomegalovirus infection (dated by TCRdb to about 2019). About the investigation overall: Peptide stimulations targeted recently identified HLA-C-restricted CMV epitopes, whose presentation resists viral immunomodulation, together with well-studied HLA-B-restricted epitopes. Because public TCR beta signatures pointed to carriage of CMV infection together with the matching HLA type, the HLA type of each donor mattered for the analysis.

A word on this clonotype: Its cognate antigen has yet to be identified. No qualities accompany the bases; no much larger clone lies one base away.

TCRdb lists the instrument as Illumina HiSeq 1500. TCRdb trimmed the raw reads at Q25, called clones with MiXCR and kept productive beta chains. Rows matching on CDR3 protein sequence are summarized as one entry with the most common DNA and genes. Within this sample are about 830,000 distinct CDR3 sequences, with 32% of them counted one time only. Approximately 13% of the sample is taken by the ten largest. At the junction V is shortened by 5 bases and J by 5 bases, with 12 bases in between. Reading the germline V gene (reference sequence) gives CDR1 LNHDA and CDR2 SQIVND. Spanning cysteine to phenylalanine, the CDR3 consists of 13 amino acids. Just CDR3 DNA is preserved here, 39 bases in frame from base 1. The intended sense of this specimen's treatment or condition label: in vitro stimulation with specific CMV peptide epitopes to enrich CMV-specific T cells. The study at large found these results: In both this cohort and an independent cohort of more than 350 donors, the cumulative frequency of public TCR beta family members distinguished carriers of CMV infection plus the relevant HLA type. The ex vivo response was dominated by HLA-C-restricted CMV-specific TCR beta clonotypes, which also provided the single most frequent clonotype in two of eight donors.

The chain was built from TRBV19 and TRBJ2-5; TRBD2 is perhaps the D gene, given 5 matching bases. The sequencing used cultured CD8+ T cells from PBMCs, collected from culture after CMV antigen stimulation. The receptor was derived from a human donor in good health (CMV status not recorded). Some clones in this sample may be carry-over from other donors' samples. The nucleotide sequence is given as TGTGCCAGTAGTTTCGGGGTTTGGGAGACCCAGTACTTC. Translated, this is CASSFGVWETQYF.